This T cell receptor (beta chain) was observed in a study of technical replicates of blood from several donors. The data were produced by immunoSEQ multiplex PCR, yet TCRdb's version contains in-frame clones alone and is incomplete. The table lists some 62,000 clones, around 87% of them singletons, with under 6.5% in the top ten. Germline loops: CDR1 LGHNT, CDR2 FRNRAP. The CDR3 has 15 residues. V dropped 3 bases and J dropped 6; count of bases not matched to a gene: 7. This rearrangement joins TRBV12-5 to TRBJ2-1; 8 nucleotides match TRBD1. This receptor was taken from a human donor in good health. Some clones in this sample may be carry-over from other donors' samples. Sequencing input: PBMCs. CDR3 protein: CASGFQGASGNEQFF. CDR3 nucleotides: TGTGCTAGTGGTTTCCAGGGGGCTTCGGGCAATGAGCAGTTCTTC.